The T cell receptor beta chain under discussion was sequenced for a study of immune cell composition in non-small cell lung cancer. Looking at the study overall: Histologic subtype was mainly adenocarcinoma or squamous cell carcinoma.

Normal lung sampling was at least 3 cm from the tumour, as distant as possible. DNA was extracted from unsorted cell suspensions stored frozen. The table lists this clone with a count of one. Repertoires were generated with immunoSEQ multiplex PCR, while TCRdb's copy carries only in-frame clones and drops some. The data contain 2,500 or so clones, roughly 77% of them seen just once; the ten biggest clones take up about an eighth. The TCR sequence derives from a human donor with non-small cell lung cancer. The sample consisted of non-adjacent lung tissue.

The CDR3 is CASSLASGPIQYNEQFF. CDR3 DNA sequence: TGTGCCAGCAGCTTAGCTAGCGGCCCGATACAATACAATGAGCAGTTCTTC. The V and J genes are TRBV7-6 and TRBJ2-1; a weak D match, TRBD2 (6 bases). Trimming cost V 0 bases and J 4 bases, with 16 bases left between them. Germline loops: CDR1 SGHVS, CDR2 FNYEAQ. CDR3 length equals 17 residues.